A single sample is the source of the 27 T cell receptor beta chains below, sequenced in a study of T cell changes during pregnancy in multiple sclerosis. Data came from immunoSEQ multiplex PCR; TCRdb stores just in-frame clones and leaves some out. The repertoire includes some 38,000 clones, approximately 91% of them detected once, and around 0.4% sits in the top ten. Sample: CD4+ T cells from peripheral blood mononuclear cells, taken after pregnancy. The source is a female donor in good health, enrolled as a control in a pregnancy study.

This chain connects TRBV19 to TRBJ2-7; 13 positions agree with TRBD2. Germline CDR1 reads LNHDA; CDR2 reads SQIVND (reference sequence). CDR3 length: 15 residues. V lost 4 bases and J lost 4; bases outside the gene matches: 4. The CDR3 DNA sequence: TGTGCCAGTAGTACCCGGACTAGCGGGAGTTACGAGCAGTACTTC. Translation: CASSTRTSGSYEQYF.

This clone was detected only a few times. The chain couples TRBV19 to TRBJ2-7, with D possibly TRBD2 on 5 matching bases. CDR1 is LNHDA, CDR2 SQIVND, per germline (reference sequence). The CDR3 loop spans 14 amino acids. V dropped 10 bases and J dropped 4 bases, with 20 bases sitting between them. CDR3 DNA: TGTGCCACGGGGAACAGCCGTTATTGGTACGAGCAGTACTTC. It is translated as CATGNSRYWYEQYF. The whole variable domain, filled in from reference TRBV19 and TRBJ2-7, reads DGGITQSPKYLFRKEGQNVTLSCEQNLNHDAMYWYRQDPGQGLRLIYYSQIVNDFQKGDIAEGYSVSREKKESFPLTVTSAQKNPTAFYLCATGNSRYWYEQYFGPGTRLTVT.

This clone was observed a single time. The chain is built from TRBV27 and TRBJ1-6; weak D call: TRBD1 (5 bases). This CDR3 region has 14 residues. In germline, CDR1 is MNHEY, CDR2 SMNVEV (reference sequence). Trimming shortened V by 7 bases and J by 7 bases, and 14 bases separated the two germline ends. CDR3 sequence: CASTPTVRNSPLHF. DNA of the CDR3: TGTGCCAGCACCCCGACAGTGCGGAATTCACCCCTCCACTTT.

The chain carries TRBV12-5 and TRBJ2-7; 7 bases fit TRBD2. The CDR3 spans 13 residues. Germline-derived CDR1 and CDR2 are LGHNT and FRNRAP. With V trimmed by 2 bases and J by 4 bases, 2 bases remained unmatched. The CDR3 reads CASGLRGGYEQYF. CDR3 sequence (DNA): TGTGCTAGTGGTTTGCGCGGGGGATACGAGCAGTACTTC. Combining the CDR3 with reference TRBV12-5 and TRBJ2-7 gives the whole variable domain DARVTQTPRHKVTEMGQEVTMRCQPILGHNTVFWYRQTMMQGLELLAYFRNRAPLDDSGMPKDRFSAEMPDATLATLKIQPSEPRDSAVYFCASGLRGGYEQYFGPGTRLTVT.

The J gene is TRBJ2-1, the V gene TRBV30; 8 positions agree with TRBD1. The germline V gene has CDR1 GTSNPN and CDR2 SVGIG (reference sequence). V was pared by 2 bases and J by 6 bases, with 6 bases of the junction left unmatched. This CDR3 is built from 14 residues. The CDR3 DNA reads as TGTGCCTGGAGTACGTCAGGGGGCCGCAATGAGCAGTTCTTC. This gives the protein CAWSTSGGRNEQFF.

The chain employs TRBV9 and TRBJ2-5; 10 bases agree with TRBD1. This CDR3 is built from 14 residues. The germline V gene encodes CDR1 SGDLS and CDR2 YYNGEE. With V trimmed by 2 bases and J by 4 bases, 2 bases remained unmatched. CDR3 loop: CASSVRQGAETQYF. Here the CDR3 DNA reads TGTGCCAGCAGCGTGCGACAGGGGGCAGAGACCCAGTACTTC. Supplemented by reference TRBV9 and TRBJ2-5, the full variable domain reads DSGVTQTPKHLITATGQRVTLRCSPRSGDLSVYWYQQSLDQGLQFLIQYYNGEERAKGNILERFSAQQFPDLHSELNLSSLELGDSALYFCASSVRQGAETQYFGPGTRLLVL.

This CDR3 reads CASSPFPKTGGEDQPQHF. The CDR3 region has the DNA TGTGCCAGCTCACCATTCCCCAAGACAGGGGGAGAGGATCAGCCCCAGCATTTT. This chain joins TRBV18 and TRBJ1-5; 9 bases fit TRBD1. The V gene end was trimmed by 2 bases and the J gene end by 5 bases; junction bases not matched to a gene: 13. The CDR3 has 18 residues. Germline V gene data show CDR1 as KGHSH and CDR2 as LQKENI.

The rearrangement links TRBV7-7 to TRBJ2-7; 7 nucleotides line up with TRBD2. Germline loops: CDR1 SSHAT, CDR2 FNYEAQ (reference sequence). This CDR3 spans 13 amino acids. Trimming cost V 5 bases and J 6 bases; bases outside gene matches: 7. CDR3 nucleotides: TGTGCCAGCAGCCCCGGGGGGATGGGCGAGCAGTACTTC. This gives the protein CASSPGGMGEQYF.

This clone was seen just once. The chain combines TRBV28 with TRBJ2-2, with D tentatively TRBD1 (6 bases). Deletions cut 5 bases from V and 0 bases from J, with 22 bases between. Looked up from germline, CDR1 is MDHEN and CDR2 is SYDVKM. The CDR3 is 19 amino acids. The CDR3: CASSHFWGPGTPNTGELFF. CDR3 bases: TGTGCCAGCAGTCACTTTTGGGGACCCGGGACACCGAACACCGGGGAGCTGTTTTTT.

This chain uses TRBV5-1 with TRBJ2-6, with D tentatively TRBD2 (7 bases). V was trimmed by 0 bases and J by 2 bases, leaving 12 bases between them. The germline V gene encodes CDR1 SGHRS and CDR2 YFSETQ. The CDR3 runs 17 residues. CDR3: CASSLAAGAAGANVLTF. CDR3 in DNA: TGCGCCAGCAGCTTGGCCGCGGGGGCAGCTGGGGCCAACGTCCTGACTTTC. The full variable domain, completed using reference TRBV5-1 and TRBJ2-6, is KAGVTQTPRYLIKTRGQQVTLSCSPISGHRSVSWYQQTPGQGLQFLFEYFSETQRNKGNFPGRFSGRQFSNSRSEMNVSTLELGDSALYLCASSLAAGAAGANVLTFGAGSRLTVL.

The chain recombines TRBV19 with TRBJ2-3, with D possibly TRBD2 on 6 matching bases. The V and J ends lost 7 bases and 7 bases respectively, with 9 bases between them. This CDR3 is 11 amino acids long. Germline V lookup: CDR1 LNHDA, CDR2 SQIVND (reference sequence). CDR3 protein: CASNGGNTQYF. The CDR3 DNA sequence: TGTGCCAGTAACGGCGGGAATACGCAGTATTTT.

The V and J genes are TRBV5-1 and TRBJ2-2; 12 bases align to TRBD2. The germline V gene has CDR1 SGHRS and CDR2 YFSETQ. The CDR3 totals 21 residues. Unmatched junction bases numbered 18, after V lost 4 bases and J lost 2 bases. The CDR3 protein is CASSQQARPSGRAPNTGELFF. The CDR3 coding sequence is TGCGCCAGCAGCCAACAGGCAAGGCCTAGCGGGAGGGCCCCAAACACCGGGGAGCTGTTTTTT.

CDR3 loop: CASSITGSADTQYF. DNA for the CDR3: TGTGCCAGTAGTATCACAGGAAGCGCAGATACGCAGTATTTT. This chain joins TRBV19 and TRBJ2-3, with a weak D call TRBD1 (5 bases). The germline V gene has CDR1 LNHDA and CDR2 SQIVND (reference sequence). V shed 3 bases and J shed 4 bases, with 11 bases lying between them. The CDR3 covers 14 residues.

The V and J genes are TRBV5-6 and TRBJ2-6; the match to TRBD1 covers 8 bases. V was pared by 4 bases and J by 0 bases, with 9 bases of the junction left unmatched. Looked up from germline, CDR1 is SGHDT and CDR2 is YYEEEE. This CDR3 is 18 amino acids long. The CDR3 sequence is CASSTRTGTISGANVLTF. Written as DNA, the CDR3 is TGTGCCAGCAGCACCAGGACAGGGACCATCTCTGGGGCCAACGTCCTGACTTTC.

This chain connects TRBV2 to TRBJ2-1, with TRBD2 identical over 10 bases. The CDR3 is 16 amino acids. CDR1 and CDR2 from the germline V gene are SNHLY and FYNNEI. V shed 4 bases, J shed 7 bases, and the junction held 10 bases outside the gene matches. The DNA of the CDR3 is TGTGCCAGCAGTGGCCCGTGGAGCGGGAGGGATAATGAGCAGTTCTTC. Amino acids: CASSGPWSGRDNEQFF.

This chain joins TRBV7-2 and TRBJ2-5; possibly TRBD1 for D (6 bases). Between the trimmed V and J ends, which lost 1 base and 5 bases, there was a span of 17 bases. Germline lookup yields CDR1 SGHTA and CDR2 FQGNSA. CDR3 length equals 16 residues. The CDR3 DNA is TGTGCCAGCAGCTTAGTGGCAGGGGTCCGTAAGGAGACCCAGTACTTC. It specifies CASSLVAGVRKETQYF. The full variable domain, completed using reference TRBV7-2 and TRBJ2-5, is GAGVSQSPSNKVTEKGKDVELRCDPISGHTALYWYRQSLGQGLEFLIYFQGNSAPDKSGLPSDRFSAERTGGSVSTLTIQRTQQEDSAVYLCASSLVAGVRKETQYFGPGTRLLVL.

The chain uses TRBV19 and TRBJ1-1; no clear D. There are 14 residues in the CDR3. Germline CDR1 is LNHDA and CDR2 is SQIVND (reference sequence). Between the trimmed V and J ends, which lost 5 bases and 6 bases, there was a span of 16 bases. The CDR3 spells CASSLGVFTPEAFF. The CDR3 nucleotides are TGTGCCAGTAGTCTCGGGGTCTTTACGCCTGAAGCTTTCTTT.

The chain recombines TRBV5-1 with TRBJ2-5, with TRBD1 matching 8 bases. The CDR3 sequence is 15 residues long. CDR1 SGHRS and CDR2 YFSETQ come from the germline V gene. V shed 4 bases and J 3 bases; nucleotides not matched to a gene: 8. In DNA form, the CDR3 reads TGCGCCAGCAGCCCCCCATCGACAGGGGAAGAGACCCAGTACTTC. Translation gives CASSPPSTGEETQYF.

The chain combines TRBV6-5 with TRBJ1-1, with unresolved D. Germline V gene data show CDR1 as MNHEY and CDR2 as SVGAGI. The CDR3 totals 12 residues. Trimming took off 6 bases at V and 5 bases at J, with 10 bases between the two ends. The CDR3 sequence: CASRSPGTEAFF. The CDR3 DNA reads TGTGCCAGCAGGAGTCCGGGAACTGAAGCTTTCTTT.

V usage is TRBV2 and J usage is TRBJ2-2; TRBD1 matches at 10 bases. The CDR3 runs to 15 residues. The germline V gene encodes CDR1 SNHLY and CDR2 FYNNEI. Losses at the gene ends were 6 bases for V and 8 bases for J; bases not matched to a gene: 9. The chain's CDR3 is CASSETGTGVGELFF. The CDR3, as DNA: TGTGCCAGCAGCGAGACCGGGACAGGGGTTGGGGAGCTGTTTTTT.

This clone has only one observation. V is TRBV5-4 and J is TRBJ2-1; TRBD1 agrees at 9 bases. Germline lookup yields CDR1 SGHNT and CDR2 YYREEE (reference sequence). This CDR3 comprises 15 residues. The ends lost 3 bases at V and 3 bases at J; junction bases unmatched: 4. The CDR3 bases are TGTGCCAGCAGCTCCGTGGGACAGGGCTACAATGAGCAGTTCTTC. As protein: CASSSVGQGYNEQFF.

The rearrangement links TRBV28 to TRBJ1-2; D remains unclear. The CDR3 extends over 12 amino acids. Germline V CDR1 and CDR2: MDHEN, SYDVKM. V dropped 5 bases and J dropped 4 bases, with 8 bases sitting between them. The CDR3 loop is CASSAPGYGYTF. CDR3 DNA sequence: TGTGCCAGCAGTGCCCCGGGCTATGGCTACACCTTC.

This chain joins TRBV20-1 and TRBJ2-5; no reliable D call. V lost 4 bases, J lost 1 base, and 4 bases lay in between. CDR3 length: 11 amino acids. Per germline, CDR1 DFQATT and CDR2 SNEGSKA (reference sequence). CDR3 loop: CSAIVQETQYF. CDR3 bases: TGCAGTGCTATCGTCCAAGAGACCCAGTACTTC.

V and J are TRBV10-3 and TRBJ2-3; 9 bases fit TRBD2. Germline assignment: CDR1 ENHRY and CDR2 SYGVKD. This CDR3 comprises 16 residues. Losses at the gene ends were 6 bases for V and 5 bases for J; bases not matched to a gene: 12. The CDR3 DNA is TGTGCCATCAGCCTTCCCTTAAGCGGGGGGCAAGATACGCAGTATTTT. It translates to CAISLPLSGGQDTQYF.

This chain connects TRBV29-1 to TRBJ1-1; D remains unclear. V lost 4 bases, J lost 0 bases, and 18 bases lay in between. The CDR3 is made up of 16 amino acids. Germline assignment: CDR1 SQVTM and CDR2 ANQGSEA. This CDR3 reads CSVVLPGRQVNTEAFF. The DNA of the CDR3 is TGCAGCGTTGTTCTCCCTGGGCGACAAGTGAACACTGAAGCTTTCTTT.

The chain combines TRBV27 with TRBJ2-3, with TRBD2 identical over 7 bases. This CDR3 region has 17 residues. Trimming cost V 5 bases and J 2 bases; bases outside gene matches: 13. CDR1 MNHEY and CDR2 SMNVEV come from the germline V gene (reference sequence). The CDR3 nucleotides read TGTGCCAGCAGTCCCGCCACCGCTAGCGGACACACAGATACGCAGTATTTT. This translates into CASSPATASGHTDTQYF.

This clone was picked up one time. This chain uses TRBV14 with TRBJ2-1; no clear D gene. V was clipped by 0 bases and J by 4 bases, with 10 bases between them. The germline gives CDR1 SGHDN, CDR2 FVKESK. CDR3 length equals 15 residues. As DNA, the CDR3 is TGTGCCAGCAGCCAAGATCGCGCGGTGTACAATGAGCAGTTCTTC. Its protein product is CASSQDRAVYNEQFF.